This TCR beta chain was recovered during a study of blood T cells in healthy people across ages (dated by TCRdb to about 2015). A note on the overall study: In model experiments, template switching captured about one uniquely barcoded TCR beta cDNA molecule for every two T cells. Using deep sequencing normalized with unique cDNA molecular identifiers, the study measured how TCR beta repertoire diversity changes with age. Using the same blood draw, the study looked at two additional independent replicas of 1 million unique cDNA reads for two donors, one aged 18 to 30 and the other aged 80 or older. The donors were divided into four age groups: young (average around 16 years), middle-aged (under 40), aged (around 59) and long-lived (82). Results and caveats for the whole study, not just this receptor: Observed TCR beta diversity correlated strongly with the percentage of naive T cells measured by flow cytometry. Compared with the aged group, the long-lived group had more naive CD4+ T cells, fewer expanded clones and increased TCR diversity, a pattern suggesting age selection. Estimates of total diversity from one million sequenced T cells were regarded as lower bounds and underestimates. The CMV infection status of donors was not known, potentially confounding age-related changes in expanded clonotypes. Conclusive comparison of naive and antigen-experienced compartments was prevented by the profiling of bulk unsorted PBMCs. As age increased, observed TCR beta diversity per million T cells dropped in a roughly linear way, and a significant reduction was already evident by age roughly 36.

With respect to this clonotype: Its specific antigen is unknown. The record has no base qualities; no much larger clone is one base away.

The V and J ends are trimmed by 6 bases and 8 bases, leaving 11 bases between them. Sequences DFQATT (CDR1) and SNEGSKA (CDR2) are obtained from the germline V gene (reference sequence). From the cysteine up to the phenylalanine, the CDR3 has a length of 11 residues. The entry retains the CDR3 DNA only, 33 bases that are in frame from base 1. The 39 donors, aged about 6 to 95 years, were systemically healthy Caucasian individuals from Russia. Ten milliliters of peripheral blood were drawn from each donor into EDTA-treated Vacutainer tubes. Ficoll-Paque density-gradient centrifugation was used to isolate PBMCs, with at least 6.5 million per sample. Total RNA, at least 5.5 micrograms per sample, was extracted from PBMCs with Trizol reagent. For every donor, an aliquot of PBMCs went through flow cytometry to measure the percentages of naive CD45RAhigh/CD27high T cells. Library method: 5' RACE. Sequencing was performed on an Illumina HiSeq 2500. A second PCR of roughly 6 to 12 cycles was run with a J-beta primer mix and a sample-barcoded 5' primer. A unique molecular identifier was introduced onto each TCR beta cDNA molecule by a template-switch 5' adaptor carrying 12 random nucleotides. Each sample yielded at least 3 million CDR3-containing paired-end reads. The Mint cDNA synthesis kit, primed by a TRBC-specific oligonucleotide, was used to synthesize first-strand cDNA from all RNA. Following uracil-DNA glycosylase treatment, a first 18-cycle PCR with universal primers M1SS and BC2_uni_R was performed on all cDNA. The published analysis was carried out like this. Normalization of each sample was performed by random selection of 1 million high-quality reads, each carrying a distinct molecular identifier. Instead of being binned into consensus sequences, reads that shared molecular identifiers were thrown out. MiTCR, set to a Q25 quality threshold and the strictest error-elimination algorithm, was used for CDR3 identification, clonotype clustering and error correction. A nonparametric unseen species model using Euler transformation provided a lower-bound estimate of total TCR beta diversity. In TCRdb, the public reads were trimmed at Q25 with fastp and aligned with MiXCR, with productive beta chains retained. Each CDR3 protein gets just one entry, which takes the most common genes and DNA from the rows behind it. These V and J calls originate from TCRdb's pipeline instead of the authors' own analysis. The sample contains roughly 800,000 distinct CDR3 sequences, 20% to 25% of them found a single time. Jointly, the top ten make up 9.4% of the sample.

In addition, the sample was reused for a study of T cells of mothers and their children. In that second paper, the authors write: Donors were nine systemically healthy Caucasian individuals: three mothers and their six children. cDNA synthesis used all of the extracted RNA, with roughly 1.5 ug of RNA in each 15 ul reaction. In the second PCR, sample barcodes and 2-4 random nucleotides were introduced via the M1S primer. Over 9.5 million TCR beta CDR3 reads were obtained for each mother, and millions of reads were obtained for each child. Thymic selection shapes the output of TCR recombination in a similar way in related and unrelated pairs, and inherited differences have a minor effect. Normalized repertoire overlap was always slightly but never significantly higher in related than unrelated mother-child pairs. No persistent microchimeric T cell clones were detected, at a sensitivity of 90 to 100 clones per million clonotypes. To look for features that set related mother-child pairs apart from unrelated individuals, the researchers ran deep NGS to compare the TCR beta repertoires of mothers and children. On average, the children were about 10 +/- 4 years old, while the mothers were about 40 +/- 4 years old. After adapter ligation was performed with NEBNext reagents, the libraries were sequenced on an Illumina HiSeq 2000 with 100+100 nt paired-end reads. To prevent cross-contamination, the mother and child libraries were prepared a month apart and were sequenced in separate runs. Each donor had between roughly 450,000 and 2,100,000 distinct TCR beta clonotypes identified. Naive TCR beta clonotypes were estimated from low-frequency clonotypes matched to each donor's FACS-determined naive share, without sorting.

Sequenced sample: blood. The clonotype originates from a boy between 5 and 17 years old in good health. Recombination joined TRBV20-1 with TRBJ2-1; there is no confident call for the D gene. The CDR3 protein sequence reads: CSAQNGHEQFF. The bases read TGCAGTGCCCAGAATGGTCATGAGCAGTTCTTC.